This T cell receptor (beta chain) emerged from a study of blood T cell repertoires in COVID-19. As for the study in general: From the United States, Italy and Spain came samples of acute and convalescent COVID-19. PBMCs, B-cell-depleted T cells, or T cells were the source of the cDNA or gDNA that made up the material.

Original data processing: Amplifying reference gene primers gave estimates of nucleated cell counts. Method: immunoSEQ multiplex PCR; TCRdb's copy keeps in-frame clones and lacks some. The V and J calls and clone size are taken from that table; D and trimming were inferred from the DNA. The sample lists tens of thousands of clones, about 88% occurring once. The CDR3 is made up of 12 amino acids. The V gene's germline CDR1 is SQVTM and CDR2 ANQGSEA. V lost 6 bases, J lost 5 bases, and 5 bases stayed unmatched. This sequence joins TRBV29-1 and TRBJ2-5; 8 bases fit TRBD2. The specimen was peripheral blood. The origin of this receptor is a human donor in a cohort sampled during active COVID-19. CDR3 loop: CSVGTSFETQYF. The DNA for the CDR3 is TGCAGCGTGGGGACTAGTTTTGAGACCCAGTACTTC.